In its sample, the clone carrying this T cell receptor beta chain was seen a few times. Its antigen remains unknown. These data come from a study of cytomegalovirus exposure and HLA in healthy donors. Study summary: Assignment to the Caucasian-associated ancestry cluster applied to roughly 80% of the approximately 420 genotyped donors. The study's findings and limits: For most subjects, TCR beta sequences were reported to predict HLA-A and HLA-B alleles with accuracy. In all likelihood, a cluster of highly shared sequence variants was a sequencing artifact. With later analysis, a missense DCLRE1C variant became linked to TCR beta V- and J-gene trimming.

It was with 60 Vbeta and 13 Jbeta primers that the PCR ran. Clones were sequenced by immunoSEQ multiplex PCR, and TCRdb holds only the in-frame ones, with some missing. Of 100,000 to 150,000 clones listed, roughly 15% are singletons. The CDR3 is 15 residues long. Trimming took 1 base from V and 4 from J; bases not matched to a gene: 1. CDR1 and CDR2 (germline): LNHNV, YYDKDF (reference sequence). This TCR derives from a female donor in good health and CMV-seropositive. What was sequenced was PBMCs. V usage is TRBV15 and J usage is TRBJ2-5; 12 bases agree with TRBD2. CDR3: CATSRASGGAETQYF. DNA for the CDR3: TGTGCCACCAGCAGAGCTAGCGGGGGGGCAGAGACCCAGTACTTC.